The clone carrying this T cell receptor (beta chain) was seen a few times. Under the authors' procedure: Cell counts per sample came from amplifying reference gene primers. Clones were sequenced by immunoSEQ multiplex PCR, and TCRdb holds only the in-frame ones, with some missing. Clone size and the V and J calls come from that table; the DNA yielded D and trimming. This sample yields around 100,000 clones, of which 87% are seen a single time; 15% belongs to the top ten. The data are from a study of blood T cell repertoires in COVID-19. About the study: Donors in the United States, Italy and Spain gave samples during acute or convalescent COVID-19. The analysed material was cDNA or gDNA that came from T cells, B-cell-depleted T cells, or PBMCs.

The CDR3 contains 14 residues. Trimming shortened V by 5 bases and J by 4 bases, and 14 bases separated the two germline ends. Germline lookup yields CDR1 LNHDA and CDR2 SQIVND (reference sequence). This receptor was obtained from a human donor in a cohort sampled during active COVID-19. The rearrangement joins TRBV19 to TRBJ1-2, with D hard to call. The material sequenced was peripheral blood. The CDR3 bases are TGTGCCAGTAGTGCCGGGAGCCCCGCCTATGGCTACACCTTC. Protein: CASSAGSPAYGYTF.